This TCR beta chain was identified during a study of T-cell memory formation after mild COVID-19. General study findings and limits: Cross-reactive memory seemingly joined, as some responding clones were found in pre-infection memory.

Germline V CDR1 and CDR2: MGHRA, YSYEKL. This CDR3 has 17 residues. After removal of 11 bases from V and 6 bases from J, the junction contained 18 bases not matched to a gene. This clonotype has a count of ten or more. Its target is unknown. Constant-segment primers and 5'RACE yielded cDNA libraries for TCR alpha and TCR beta, each carrying sample barcodes and UMIs. Using its own MiXCR run on the 5' RACE reads, TCRdb lists one record per CDR3 protein. This table holds approximately 270,000 distinct CDR3 sequences, roughly 17% found once. The chain employs TRBV4-1 and TRBJ1-5, with 11 positions matching TRBD1. The clonotype comes from a man between 18 and 29 years old who had mild COVID-19 (a few samples of this study predate the infection). Cell type and time point are not known. The sequencing input was PBMCs or a T cell subset sorted from them (not recorded which). The CDR3 nucleotides are TGCGCCCGCCTAGGGGGCCCGGGACAGGGGGTATTTCAGCCCCAGCATTTT. Residues: CARLGGPGQGVFQPQHF.